The rows below give T cell receptor beta chains drawn from one sample of a study of T cell responses to AZD1222 COVID-19 vaccine. Some clones are missing from TCRdb's copy, which holds only in-frame ones; the method was immunoSEQ multiplex PCR. The sample lists tens of thousands of clones, around 90% seen once, with roughly 5.4% in the top ten. Sample: peripheral blood, taken on day 0 of AZD1222 vaccination. All receptors derive from an adult in good health. Each CDR3 is given with its conserved first and last residue. Clone size appears in some rows only: once, few, many, or a class for an expanded clone.

>.|TRBV27
CASSYGGNQPQHF
>.|TRBV5-1
CASSSDPQGLNTEAFF
>.|TRBV27
CASSPNQPGRLYEPQHF
>.|TRBV19
CASSRGWEPYNEQFF
>.|TRBV24-1
CATSDLRSDRETQYF
>.|TRBV11-2
CASRKVGVSGNTIYF
>.|TRBV15
CATSRGIDGNTGELFF
>.|TRBV7-9
CASSPSGRRGLNSYEQYF
>.|TRBV6-5
CASRPGSNEKLFF
>.|TRBV23-1
CASSLHTSGQADQPQHF
>.|TRBV27
CASTPTLSSYNEQFF
>.|TRBV9
CASSVETGIRNEQFF
>.|TRBV29-1
CSVAENLGEQYF
>.|TRBV28
CASSLYDRGGKSSPLHF
>once|TRBV19
CASSIRQGEPYEQYF
>.|TRBV7-3
CASSLTVTARKYF
>.|TRBV11-2
CASSSLGLITDTQYF
>.|TRBV20-1
CSASTHLPNQETQYF
>.|TRBV4-1
CASSPGLASVTGELFF
>once|TRBV19
CASNRDSNNSPLHF
>.|TRBV28
CASRLGLALDEQYF
>.|TRBV30
CAWTLGESGEKLFF
>.|TRBV28
CASSQGQSNTEAFF
>.|TRBV28
CASSLSPHTRYYEQYF
>.|TRBV4-2
CASSQDSSNEQFF
>.|TRBV5-5
CASSLQLAVSWDIQYF
>.|TRBV30
CAWPSQVRSTGGNQPQHF
>.|TRBV6-5
CASSYSLADTQYF
>.|TRBV18
CASSPTGTSGRANEQFF
>once|TRBV4-2
CASSTLKEGDTQYF
>.|TRBV30
CAWSVSNYEQFF
>.|TRBV12-3/TRBV12-4
CASSLKAFYEQYF
>.|TRBV7-6
CASSYHGGANYEQYF
>once|TRBV5-1
CASSIDSSGANVLTF
>.|TRBV27
CATSLGGRAGANVLTF
>.|TRBV6-5
CASTEGQGLNEQFF
>once|TRBV18
CASSPSGGDSPLHF
>.|TRBV6-5
CASSRQGISEAFF
>.|TRBV28
CASALLVGELFF
>.|TRBV18
CASSPGRKETQYF
>.|TRBV2
CASSEALPHGQGRTEAFF
>.|TRBV5-1
CASSLVRGEAFF
>.|TRBV28
CASSWSGTDTQYF
>.|TRBV7-9
CASSLEAGPPPFF
>.|TRBV6-5
CASSYSQGLVAEAFF
>.|TRBV3-1/TRBV3-2
CASSPISGNTIYF
>.|TRBV18
CASSPLAGGPYNEQFF
>.|TRBV29-1
CSVDARAGNTGELFF
>.|TRBV19
CASSIRGMGQRNTGELFF
>.|TRBV2
CASSAGRDGHGYTF
>.|TRBV2
CASGSGAFYEQYF
>.|TRBV2
CASSDGQGSEAFF
>.|TRBV28
CASSSSGTNNNEQFF
>.|TRBV28
CASSFVRVAGYTF
>.|TRBV27
CASSNRERQETQYF
>.|TRBV6-5
CASRPTSGSYEQYF
>few|TRBV15
CATSRDTGNTEAFF